Reported below is one T cell receptor (beta chain). TCRdb itself ran the reads through MiXCR, one entry per CDR3 protein. The table shows about 490,000 distinct CDR3 sequences, with about 30% occurring only once. This specimen comes from a study of T cell repertoires in cytomegalovirus infection. CDR3 length: 14 residues. The germline CDR1 and CDR2 sequences are MDHEN and SYDVKM. Trimming at V came to 6 bases and at J to 5 bases, leaving 7 bases not matched to a gene. The material sequenced was PBMCs. This TCR derives from a human donor in good health (CMV status not recorded). Some clones in this sample may be carry-over from other donors' samples. The V call is TRBV28, the J call TRBJ1-2; 9 nucleotides align to TRBD1. In DNA, the CDR3 is TGTGCCAGCAGATCACAGGGGGCATGGTATGGCTACACCTTC. It yields the protein CASRSQGAWYGYTF.